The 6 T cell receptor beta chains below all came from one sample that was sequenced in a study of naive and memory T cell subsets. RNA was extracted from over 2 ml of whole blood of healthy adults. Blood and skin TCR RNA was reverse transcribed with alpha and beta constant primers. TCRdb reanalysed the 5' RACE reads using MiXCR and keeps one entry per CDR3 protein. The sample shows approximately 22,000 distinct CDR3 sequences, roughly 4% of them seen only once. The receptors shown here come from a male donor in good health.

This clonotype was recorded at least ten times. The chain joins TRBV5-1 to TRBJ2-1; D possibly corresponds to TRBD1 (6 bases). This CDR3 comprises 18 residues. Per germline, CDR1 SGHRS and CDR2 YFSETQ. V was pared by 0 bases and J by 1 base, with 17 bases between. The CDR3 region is CASSLGRSGAGSYNEQFF. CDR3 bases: TGCGCCAGCAGCTTGGGGCGTTCAGGGGCTGGGTCCTACAATGAGCAGTTCTTC.

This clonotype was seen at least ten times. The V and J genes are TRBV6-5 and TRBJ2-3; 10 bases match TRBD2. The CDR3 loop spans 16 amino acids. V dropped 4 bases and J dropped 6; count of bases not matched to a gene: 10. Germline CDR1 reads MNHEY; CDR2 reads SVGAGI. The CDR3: CASSFQSSGRRDTQYF. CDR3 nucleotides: TGTGCCAGCAGTTTTCAGTCTAGCGGGAGAAGGGATACGCAGTATTTT.

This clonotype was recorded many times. The CDR3 DNA is TGTGCCAGCAGTTTGACGGGGGCGATTAGTAATTCACCCCTCCACTTT. Protein product: CASSLTGAISNSPLHF. The chain employs TRBV27 and TRBJ1-6; a weak D match, TRBD1 (6 bases). There are 16 residues in the CDR3. Germline CDR1 reads MNHEY; CDR2 reads SMNVEV (reference sequence). The V end was cut by 3 bases, the J end by 6 bases, with 15 bases between.

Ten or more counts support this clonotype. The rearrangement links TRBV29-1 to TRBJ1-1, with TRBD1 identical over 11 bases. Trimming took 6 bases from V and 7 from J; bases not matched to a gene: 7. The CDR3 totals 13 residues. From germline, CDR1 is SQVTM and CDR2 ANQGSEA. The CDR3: CSVVDRGRIEAFF. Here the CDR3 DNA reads TGCAGCGTAGTGGACAGGGGGCGCATTGAAGCTTTCTTT.

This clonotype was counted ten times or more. CDR3 coding DNA: TGCAGCGTTGCCTCCGGGAGGTACACTGAAGCTTTCTTT. Encoded protein: CSVASGRYTEAFF. The V and J genes are TRBV29-1 and TRBJ1-1; D gene ambiguous. The CDR3 sequence is 13 residues long. CDR1 and CDR2 (germline): SQVTM, ANQGSEA. V lost 4 bases, J lost 3 bases, and 12 bases lay in between.

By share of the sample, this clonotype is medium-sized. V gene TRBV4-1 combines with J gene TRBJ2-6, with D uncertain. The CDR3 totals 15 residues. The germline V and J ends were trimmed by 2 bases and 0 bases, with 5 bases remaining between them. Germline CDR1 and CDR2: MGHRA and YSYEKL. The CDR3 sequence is CASSQHGSGANVLTF. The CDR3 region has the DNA TGCGCCAGCAGCCAACACGGCTCTGGGGCCAACGTCCTGACTTTC.